The clone carrying this T cell receptor (beta chain) appeared a few times. The target antigen is unknown. A multiplex PCR was run with 60 Vbeta primers and 13 Jbeta primers. Using immunoSEQ multiplex PCR, the repertoire was profiled, and TCRdb retains in-frame clones only, with some absent. The top ten clones hold roughly 9.7% of a sample with about 71,000 clones, less than 85% of them seen once. These data are taken from a study of cytomegalovirus exposure and HLA in healthy donors. Study-level points and caveats: Associated with cytomegalovirus, according to the listing, were fewer than 200 TCR beta chains. Further analysis, carried out later, found HLA-associated TCR beta chains more clonally expanded than equally common other chains. An observed cluster of highly shared sequence variants was recorded as a likely sequencing artifact.

CDR1 is SGHKS and CDR2 is YYEKEE in the germline V gene (reference sequence). J was trimmed by 3 bases and V by 4 bases; bases with no gene match: 3. CDR3 length: 13 residues. The sample was PBMCs. This sequence joins TRBV5-5 and TRBJ1-1; 7 bases are shared with TRBD1. This receptor was identified in a woman between 45 and 60 years old in good health and CMV-seropositive. This CDR3 reads CASSGTDDTEAFF. Here the CDR3 DNA reads TGTGCCAGCAGCGGGACAGACGACACTGAAGCTTTCTTT.